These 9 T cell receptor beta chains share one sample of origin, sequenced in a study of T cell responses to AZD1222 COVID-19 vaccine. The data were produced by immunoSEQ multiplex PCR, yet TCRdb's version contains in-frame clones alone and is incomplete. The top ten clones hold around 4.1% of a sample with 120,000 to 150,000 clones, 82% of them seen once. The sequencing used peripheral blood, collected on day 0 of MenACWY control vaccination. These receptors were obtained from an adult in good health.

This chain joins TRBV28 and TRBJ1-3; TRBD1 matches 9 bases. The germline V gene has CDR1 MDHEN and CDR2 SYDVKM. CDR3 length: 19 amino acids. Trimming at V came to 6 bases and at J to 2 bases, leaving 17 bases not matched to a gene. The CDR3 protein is CASSRWGRTGTGTGNTIYF. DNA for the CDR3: TGTGCCAGCAGCCGCTGGGGCCGAACCGGGACAGGGACTGGAAACACCATATATTTT. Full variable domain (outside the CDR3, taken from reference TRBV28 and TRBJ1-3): DVKVTQSSRYLVKRTGEKVFLECVQDMDHENMFWYRQDPGLGLRLIYFSYDVKMKEKGDIPEGYSVSREKKERFSLILESASTNQTSMYLCASSRWGRTGTGTGNTIYFGEGSWLTVV.

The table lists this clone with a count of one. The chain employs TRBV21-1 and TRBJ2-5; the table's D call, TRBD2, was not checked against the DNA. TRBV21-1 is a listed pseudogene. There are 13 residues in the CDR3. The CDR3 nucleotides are TGTGCCAGCAACTTGGGGAGCGGGGGGGTCCAGTACTTC. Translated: CASNLGSGGVQYF.

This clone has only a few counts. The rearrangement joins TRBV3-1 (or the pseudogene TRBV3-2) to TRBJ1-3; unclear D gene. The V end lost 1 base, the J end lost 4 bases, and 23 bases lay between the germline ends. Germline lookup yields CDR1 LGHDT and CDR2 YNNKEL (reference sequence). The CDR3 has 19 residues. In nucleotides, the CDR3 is TGTGCCAGCAGCCAAGTTCTCATATCACCAGACCAAAGGGGAAACACCATATATTTT. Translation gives CASSQVLISPDQRGNTIYF.

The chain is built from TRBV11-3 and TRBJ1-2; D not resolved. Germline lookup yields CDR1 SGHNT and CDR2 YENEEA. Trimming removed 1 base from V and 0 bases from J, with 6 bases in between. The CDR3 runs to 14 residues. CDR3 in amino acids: CASSLVSPNYGYTF. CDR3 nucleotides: TGTGCCAGCAGCTTAGTGTCCCCTAACTATGGCTACACCTTC.

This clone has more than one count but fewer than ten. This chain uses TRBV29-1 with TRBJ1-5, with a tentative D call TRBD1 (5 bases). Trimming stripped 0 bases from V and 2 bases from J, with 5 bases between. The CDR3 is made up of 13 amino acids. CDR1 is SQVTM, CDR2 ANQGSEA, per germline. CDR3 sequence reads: CSVEEGGNQPQHF. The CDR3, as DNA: TGCAGCGTTGAAGAAGGGGGCAATCAGCCCCAGCATTTT.

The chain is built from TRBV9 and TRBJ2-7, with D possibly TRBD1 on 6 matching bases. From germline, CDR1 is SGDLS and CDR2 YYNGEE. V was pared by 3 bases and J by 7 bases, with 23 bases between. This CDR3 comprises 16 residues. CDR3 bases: TGTGCCAGCAGCGGAACCGGGACAAGGCGACCTCGGGAGCAGTACGTC. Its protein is CASSGTGTRRPREQYV.

CDR3 sequence: CASSWVAGGTNEQFF. CDR3 nucleotides: TGTGCCAGCAGTTGGGTAGCGGGGGGGACCAATGAGCAGTTCTTC. The rearrangement uses TRBV6-4 and TRBJ2-1; 11 bases fit TRBD2. V was clipped by 5 bases and J by 6 bases; unmatched bases: 6. The CDR3 has 15 amino acids. Per germline, CDR1 MRHNA and CDR2 SNTAGT.

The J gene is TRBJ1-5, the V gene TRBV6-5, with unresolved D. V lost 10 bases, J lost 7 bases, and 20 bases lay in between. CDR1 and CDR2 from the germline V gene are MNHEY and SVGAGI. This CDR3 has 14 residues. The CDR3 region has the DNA TGTGCCACCTTAGTGGGGTTCGCAGCGCAGCCCCAGCATTTT. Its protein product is CATLVGFAAQPQHF.

CDR3 in amino acids: CASSRASHSPLHF. DNA of the CDR3: TGTGCCAGCAGCCGGGCATCCCATTCACCCCTCCACTTT. V is TRBV3-1 (or the pseudogene TRBV3-2) and J is TRBJ1-6; unclear D gene. The V gene lost 4 bases and the J gene lost 8 bases, with 9 bases spanning the gap. This CDR3 contains 13 residues. The germline CDR1 and CDR2 sequences are LGHDT and YNNKEL (reference sequence).